This is a list of T cell receptor beta chains from one sample in a study of blood T cell repertoires in COVID-19. The table came from immunoSEQ multiplex PCR; TCRdb's copy has only in-frame clones and leaves some out. The repertoire holds about 310,000 clones, with 89% as singletons. Material: PBMCs or T cells enriched from blood (not recorded which). These receptor sequences come from a woman in her twenties or thirties who had recovered from COVID-19. Each CDR3 is given with its conserved first and last residue. The D gene is left open where the match is weak. Not all rows give a size; the values are once, few, many and, for expanded clones, a class.

NA TRBJ2-7 TRBV27 few CASRSDSTYEQYF TGTGCCAGCAGATCCGACAGTACCTACGAGCAGTACTTC
TRBD1 TRBJ1-1 TRBV18 NA CASSPGQGYTEAFF TGTGCCAGCTCACCAGGACAGGGCTACACTGAAGCTTTCTTT
NA TRBJ1-1 TRBV4-1 NA CASSQVGGTEAFF TGCGCCAGCAGCCAAGTGGGGGGCACTGAAGCTTTCTTT
TRBD1 TRBJ1-1 TRBV25-1 NA CASSTTGDTEAFF TGTGCCAGCAGCACGACAGGGGACACTGAAGCTTTCTTT
TRBD1 TRBJ2-7 TRBV28 NA CASSLWDSSYEQYF TGTGCCAGCAGTCTCTGGGACAGCTCCTACGAGCAGTACTTC
TRBD2 TRBJ2-7 TRBV12-5 NA CASGTGLVHEQYF TGTGCTAGTGGCACGGGACTAGTGCACGAGCAGTACTTC
TRBD1 TRBJ1-3 TRBV10-3 NA CAISVGGAGNTIYF TGTGCCATCAGTGTAGGGGGCGCTGGAAACACCATATATTTT
NA TRBJ1-4 TRBV18 NA CASSPFAGDSNEKLFF TGTGCCAGCTCACCATTCGCGGGGGATTCTAATGAAAAACTGTTTTTT
TRBD1 TRBJ1-2 TRBV5-4 NA CASSDAAGRGPIRGYTF TGTGCCAGCAGTGATGCCGCCGGCAGGGGGCCGATACGTGGCTACACCTTC
TRBD2 TRBJ2-1 TRBV27 NA CASSLSAAGGLHEQFF TGTGCCAGCAGTTTATCCGCTGCGGGAGGGCTACATGAGCAGTTCTTC
NA TRBJ1-3 TRBV11-3 NA CASSLGGEAGNTIYF TGTGCCAGCAGCTTAGGCGGGGAGGCTGGAAACACCATATATTTT